What follows is one T cell receptor (beta chain) and its context. Compared with germline, one end of the junction differs, possibly owing to a read error. This sample stems from a study of Graves' ophthalmopathy and Graves' hyperthyroidism. RNA transcripts were the template, and TCR beta CDR3 regions were amplified from them. A first-round RT-PCR used HTBI primers, followed by a second-round multiplex PCR. One entry per CDR3 protein results from TCRdb running MiXCR on the multiplex PCR reads. The sample has just over 600,000 distinct CDR3 sequences, about a fifth seen once. CDR3 size: 15 residues. Germline CDR1 reads MNHEY; CDR2 reads SVGAGI.

Input material: peripheral blood. The clonotype comes from a woman younger than 35 with stable Graves' hyperthyroidism. Some clones in this sample may be carry-over from other donors' samples. This chain links TRBV6-5 with TRBJ2-7, with TRBD2 matching 9 bases. CDR3 coding DNA: TGTGCCATCAGTTACGGCGGGAGGGCCACGGACGAGCAGTACTTC. This sequence encodes CAISYGGRATDEQYF.